The source of this T cell receptor beta chain is a study of T-cell reconstitution after alpha-beta-depleted transplantation in children. Study conclusions and caveats: Several hundred graft clones that had expanded were reportedly the source of alpha-beta T cells about two months after transplant. TCRbeta diversity was high at day 60 in some patients (a result of surviving recipient T cells and thymic progenitors). The main origin of T-cell counts and diversity one year after transplant was newly produced T cells.

This clonotype was recorded at least ten times. Its specificity is not known. Trimming stripped 3 bases from V and 3 bases from J, with 8 bases between. The CDR3 runs 13 residues. Construction of the TCRbeta library involved unique molecular identifiers. Each CDR3 protein is one row after TCRdb ran MiXCR on the PCR reads. The table has about 300,000 distinct CDR3 sequences, around 7.1% seen once. The rearrangement joins TRBV12-3 or TRBV12-4 to TRBJ1-1; maybe TRBD1 (5 bases). The receptor comes from a female patient aged 2-15 years who had a stem cell transplant for Fanconi anemia, so the T cells may come from the graft donor. This specimen consisted of peripheral blood, obtained 360 days after TCRalphabeta/CD19-depleted stem cell transplant. CDR3 bases: TGTGCCAGCAGTTTGAACAGGCACACTGAAGCTTTCTTT. Amino acid sequence: CASSLNRHTEAFF.